The T cell receptor beta chain described here comes from a study of graft-versus-host responses after intestinal transplantation. Broader study findings: Early declines in HvG clones that occurred post-transplant were associated with peak circulating GvH clone levels.

As for this clone: Its antigen is still unknown.

The assay was immunoSEQ multiplex PCR, and TCRdb's table has in-frame clones only and misses some. Here the sample spans 8,500 to 14,000 clones, 76% being singletons. Graft samples were processed, releasing intraepithelial and lamina propria lymphocytes. The source is a human patient who received an intestinal transplant, so some T cells may come from the graft donor. The input for sequencing was ileum tissue, taken 23 days after intestinal transplant.

The CDR3 coding sequence is TGTGCCAGCAGTCACGAAACAGGGATCGACGAGCAGTACTTC. Translation: CASSHETGIDEQYF. V usage is TRBV28 and J usage is TRBJ2-7; weak D call: TRBD1 (6 bases). CDR1 is MDHEN and CDR2 is SYDVKM in the germline V gene. This CDR3 region has 14 residues. Trimming left V 5 bases short and J 5 bases short, with 16 bases between.